Each of the 21 T cell receptor beta chains below was sequenced from the same sample in a study of blood T cell repertoires in COVID-19. The repertoire was sequenced with immunoSEQ multiplex PCR; TCRdb's copy has only in-frame clones and lacks some. The sample has fewer than 350,000 clones, 90% seen once. Sequencing was performed on peripheral blood. The receptors were gathered from a woman aged 25 to 39 with COVID-19, enrolled during active disease.

The chain links TRBV3-1 (or the pseudogene TRBV3-2) to TRBJ2-3, with TRBD2 identical over 7 bases. Germline V gives CDR1 LGHDT, CDR2 YNNKEL (reference sequence). Trimming at V came to 1 base and at J to 1 base, leaving 5 bases not matched to a gene. There are 16 residues in the CDR3. Here the CDR3 DNA reads TGTGCCAGCAGCCAAGTGAGCGGGACGGGCACAGATACGCAGTATTTT. This translates into CASSQVSGTGTDTQYF.

This chain joins TRBV11-2 and TRBJ2-5; 13 bases align to TRBD2. CDR3 length: 16 residues. Germline V gene sequence: CDR1 SGHAT, CDR2 FQNNGV. Losses at the gene ends were 5 bases for V and 4 bases for J; bases not matched to a gene: 7. In DNA form, the CDR3 reads TGTGCCAGCAGCCAAAGCGGGACTAGCGGGATAGAGACCCAGTACTTC. Translated, it gives CASSQSGTSGIETQYF.

The DNA for the CDR3 is TGTGCCAGCAGCTTAATAGCCTTTTACGAGCAGTACTTC. This sequence encodes CASSLIAFYEQYF. The chain uses TRBV28 and TRBJ2-7; D is uncertain. V shed 6 bases and J shed 4 bases, with 13 bases lying between them. The germline V gene has CDR1 MDHEN and CDR2 SYDVKM. The CDR3 loop spans 13 amino acids.

This clone is a singleton in its sample. This chain joins TRBV7-8 and TRBJ1-2, with D tentatively TRBD1 (5 bases). With 3 bases removed from V and 4 bases from J, the gap between germline ends came to 15 bases. This CDR3 has 15 amino acids. The germline V gene has CDR1 SGHVS and CDR2 FQNEAQ. Here the CDR3 reads CASSFEGDSRYGYTF. The CDR3 DNA follows: TGTGCCAGCAGCTTCGAAGGCGACAGTCGCTATGGCTACACCTTC.

This clone appeared once. The V and J genes are TRBV25-1 and TRBJ1-2; the D gene is possibly TRBD1 (6 bases). The V gene's germline CDR1 is MGHDK and CDR2 SYGVNS. V dropped 6 bases and J dropped 2 bases, with 16 bases sitting between them. This CDR3 contains 15 residues. The CDR3 nucleotides are TGTGCCAGCAGGGATGACAGGACATCGAACTATGGCTACACCTTC. It yields the protein CASRDDRTSNYGYTF.

The chain couples TRBV12-3 or TRBV12-4 to TRBJ2-7; 7 nucleotides align to TRBD1. This CDR3 has 13 residues. V lost 6 bases and J lost 3; bases outside the gene matches: 5. The CDR3 nucleotides read TGTGCCAGCAGCCGACAGGGAATCTACGAGCAGTACTTC. It translates to CASSRQGIYEQYF.

The rearrangement links TRBV2 to TRBJ2-2, with 13 bases identical to TRBD2. Germline V CDR1 and CDR2: SNHLY, FYNNEI. The CDR3 has 15 amino acids. V shed 5 bases, J shed 9 bases, and the junction held 6 bases outside the gene matches. The CDR3 sequence is CASSPGTSGTRELFF. The CDR3 nucleotides read TGTGCCAGCAGTCCCGGGACTAGCGGGACCCGGGAGCTGTTTTTT.

The chain has TRBV2 and TRBJ1-2, with 8 bases fitting TRBD1. V was clipped by 5 bases and J by 4 bases; unmatched bases: 6. The CDR3 is 14 residues long. Germline loops: CDR1 SNHLY, CDR2 FYNNEI. The CDR3 nucleotides are TGTGCCAGCAGTCTCCCAGGGGGCGGCTATGGCTACACCTTC. As protein: CASSLPGGGYGYTF.

The V gene is TRBV5-8, the J gene TRBJ1-1; D is uncertain. In germline, CDR1 is SGHTS, CDR2 YDEGEE. V was cut by 0 bases and J by 5 bases, with 11 bases left in between. The CDR3 spans 14 residues. CDR3: CASSLDPGRTEAFF. CDR3 coding DNA: TGTGCCAGCAGCTTGGACCCGGGTAGGACTGAAGCTTTCTTT.

This clone was detected only once. The chain recombines TRBV7-2 with TRBJ2-5; D gene unclear. V lost 5 bases, J lost 3 bases, and 4 bases lay in between. Germline V gene lookup returns CDR1 SGHTA and CDR2 FQGNSA. The CDR3 consists of 11 residues. CDR3 in amino acids: CASSLKETQYF. The CDR3 DNA follows: TGTGCCAGCAGCCTTAAAGAGACCCAGTACTTC.

The chain joins TRBV6-6 to TRBJ1-6; D is unclear. The CDR3 has 21 residues. V dropped 6 bases and J dropped 2 bases, with 29 bases sitting between them. CDR1 and CDR2 from the germline V gene are MNHNY and SVGAGI (reference sequence). Written as DNA, the CDR3 is TGTGCCAGCAGCCCCAGGAGGCTCCGGGAAATGATAAGGACCTATAATTCACCCCTCCACTTT. Translated, it gives CASSPRRLREMIRTYNSPLHF.

The V call is TRBV7-9, the J call TRBJ1-4; 8 nucleotides line up with TRBD1. The V gene's germline CDR1 is SEHNR and CDR2 FQNEAQ (reference sequence). The CDR3 has 15 amino acids. V was clipped by 1 base and J by 8 bases; unmatched bases: 6. DNA for the CDR3: TGTGCCAGCAGCTTAGGGGGGACAGGCGAAGAAAAACTGTTTTTT. It encodes CASSLGGTGEEKLFF.

This chain joins TRBV18 and TRBJ1-2, with TRBD1 identical over 9 bases. After removal of 3 bases from V and 7 bases from J, the junction contained 3 bases not matched to a gene. In germline, CDR1 is KGHSH, CDR2 LQKENI. CDR3 length: 13 amino acids. The CDR3 reads CASSPGQGFGYTF. The CDR3 bases are TGTGCCAGCTCACCGGGACAGGGATTTGGCTACACCTTC.

J is TRBJ2-2 and V is TRBV6-5, with 7 bases fitting TRBD1. CDR3 length equals 15 residues. Germline V lookup: CDR1 MNHEY, CDR2 SVGAGI. With 6 bases clipped from V and 0 bases from J, the junction kept 4 bases outside the gene matches. The CDR3 coding sequence is TGTGCCAGCAGAGCCGGGACAGCGAACACCGGGGAGCTGTTTTTT. Translated, it gives CASRAGTANTGELFF.

V gene TRBV19 combines with J gene TRBJ2-2, with 11 bases matching TRBD2. With V trimmed by 4 bases and J by 2 bases, 6 bases remained unmatched. The CDR3 covers 17 residues. The germline V gene has CDR1 LNHDA and CDR2 SQIVND (reference sequence). The CDR3 protein is CASSKLAGVVNTGELFF. As DNA, the CDR3 is TGTGCCAGTAGTAAACTAGCGGGAGTGGTAAACACCGGGGAGCTGTTTTTT.

The genes are TRBV19 and TRBJ2-1, with 9 positions matching TRBD1. This CDR3 is 18 amino acids long. Germline V CDR1 and CDR2: LNHDA, SQIVND (reference sequence). V gave up 0 bases and J gave up 6 bases; unmatched junction bases: 12. CDR3: CASSIDRGQGVAFNEQFF. In DNA, the CDR3 is TGTGCCAGTAGTATAGATCGGGGACAGGGAGTTGCTTTCAATGAGCAGTTCTTC. The whole variable domain, filled in from reference TRBV19 and TRBJ2-1, reads DGGITQSPKYLFRKEGQNVTLSCEQNLNHDAMYWYRQDPGQGLRLIYYSQIVNDFQKGDIAEGYSVSREKKESFPLTVTSAQKNPTAFYLCASSIDRGQGVAFNEQFFGPGTRLTVL.

This rearrangement joins TRBV10-3 to TRBJ1-5; 9 bases are a match to TRBD1. Germline V CDR1 and CDR2: ENHRY, SYGVKD. J was trimmed by 5 bases and V by 7 bases; bases with no gene match: 6. This CDR3 has 14 residues. Here the CDR3 reads CAIKDRGQDQPQHF. CDR3 nucleotide sequence: TGTGCCATCAAGGACAGGGGACAGGATCAGCCCCAGCATTTT.

V is TRBV6-1 and J is TRBJ2-1; TRBD2 agrees at 12 bases. The CDR3 is 15 residues long. V was pared by 3 bases and J by 5 bases, with 2 bases of the junction left unmatched. Germline lookup yields CDR1 MNHNS and CDR2 SASEGT. The CDR3 loop is CASSDWTSGDNEQFF. CDR3 sequence (DNA): TGTGCCAGCAGTGATTGGACTAGCGGGGACAATGAGCAGTTCTTC.

This sequence joins TRBV7-9 and TRBJ1-3; D not resolved. Germline values: CDR1 SEHNR, CDR2 FQNEAQ (reference sequence). Trimming stripped 4 bases from V and 2 bases from J, with 9 bases between. The CDR3 contains 14 residues. CDR3 in amino acids: CASSSIPTGNTIYF. The CDR3 DNA sequence: TGTGCCAGCAGCTCGATTCCTACTGGAAACACCATATATTTT.

This clone occurred a few times. V usage is TRBV6-4 and J usage is TRBJ2-1; 12 positions match TRBD2. The V gene end was trimmed by 0 bases and the J gene end by 6 bases; junction bases not matched to a gene: 0. The CDR3 extends over 15 amino acids. Looked up from germline, CDR1 is MRHNA and CDR2 is SNTAGT. In DNA form, the CDR3 reads TGTGCCAGCAGTGACTCGACTAGCGGGAGCAATGAGCAGTTCTTC. Amino acids: CASSDSTSGSNEQFF.

V gene TRBV7-9 combines with J gene TRBJ2-1; 8 nucleotides align to TRBD2. CDR1 and CDR2 (germline): SEHNR, FQNEAQ (reference sequence). The CDR3 has 15 residues. V was clipped by 1 base and J by 4 bases; unmatched bases: 3. The CDR3 spells CASSLGGLGYNEQFF. In DNA, the CDR3 is TGTGCCAGCAGCTTAGGGGGACTAGGGTACAATGAGCAGTTCTTC.